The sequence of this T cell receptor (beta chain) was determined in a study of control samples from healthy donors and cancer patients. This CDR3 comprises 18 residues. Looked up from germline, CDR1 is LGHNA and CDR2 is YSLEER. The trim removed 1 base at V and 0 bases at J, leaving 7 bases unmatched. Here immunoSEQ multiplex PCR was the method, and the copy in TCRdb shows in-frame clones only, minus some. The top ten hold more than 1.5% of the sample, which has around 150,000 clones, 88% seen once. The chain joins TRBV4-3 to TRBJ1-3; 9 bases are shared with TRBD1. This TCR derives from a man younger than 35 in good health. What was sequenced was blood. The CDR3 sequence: CASSQGLHRGHSGNTIYF. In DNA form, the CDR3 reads TGCGCCAGCAGCCAAGGGCTTCACAGGGGGCACTCTGGAAACACCATATATTTT.